The 22 T cell receptor beta chains below all came from one sample that was sequenced in a study of control samples from healthy donors and cancer patients. Assay used: immunoSEQ multiplex PCR; TCRdb lists only in-frame clones, some missing. Of some 98,000 clones in the sample, approximately 84% were seen once. Input material: PBMCs. These receptor sequences come from an older man with lung cancer.

This chain joins TRBV19 and TRBJ2-7; tentative D call: TRBD2 (6 bases). V lost 5 bases to trimming and J lost 4 bases, with 12 bases between them. The CDR3 has 13 amino acids. Looked up from germline, CDR1 is LNHDA and CDR2 is SQIVND (reference sequence). In DNA, the CDR3 is TGTGCCAGTAGTGCCCGGGGACTTTACGAGCAGTACTTC. The encoded protein is CASSARGLYEQYF.

The genes are TRBV19 and TRBJ2-3, with 9 bases that match TRBD1. The CDR3 consists of 17 residues. The V gene end was trimmed by 4 bases and the J gene end by 0 bases; junction bases not matched to a gene: 8. CDR1 LNHDA and CDR2 SQIVND come from the germline V gene (reference sequence). The CDR3 is CASSKGQGGLSTDTQYF. CDR3 nucleotide sequence: TGTGCCAGTAGTAAGGGACAGGGCGGATTGAGCACAGATACGCAGTATTTT. The complete variable domain, with remaining parts taken from reference TRBV19 and TRBJ2-3, reads DGGITQSPKYLFRKEGQNVTLSCEQNLNHDAMYWYRQDPGQGLRLIYYSQIVNDFQKGDIAEGYSVSREKKESFPLTVTSAQKNPTAFYLCASSKGQGGLSTDTQYFGPGTRLTVL.

The rearrangement joins TRBV5-1 to TRBJ2-2; D gene unclear. CDR1 SGHRS and CDR2 YFSETQ come from the germline V gene. V was shortened by 1 base and J by 5 bases, with 12 bases between the two germline ends. The CDR3 consists of 15 residues. The chain's CDR3 is CASSLLGSQTGELFF. CDR3 nucleotides: TGCGCCAGCAGCTTGTTGGGCTCCCAGACCGGGGAGCTGTTTTTT.

This chain joins TRBV5-1 and TRBJ1-1; possible D gene TRBD1, 6 bases. The V and J ends lost 0 bases and 0 bases respectively, with 9 bases between them. CDR1 and CDR2 (germline): SGHRS, YFSETQ. This CDR3 comprises 15 residues. The CDR3 region has the DNA TGCGCCAGCAGCTTGGCGACAGGAGTGAACACTGAAGCTTTCTTT. It translates to CASSLATGVNTEAFF.

The chain joins TRBV18 to TRBJ2-7; D call uncertain. This CDR3 region has 12 residues. Germline V gene lookup returns CDR1 KGHSH and CDR2 LQKENI. The V end lost 5 bases, the J end lost 7 bases, and 12 bases lay between the germline ends. The CDR3 here is CASSTQLYEQYF. The CDR3 nucleotides are TGTGCCAGCTCAACGCAGCTTTATGAGCAGTACTTC.

The chain is built from TRBV5-1 and TRBJ2-3; 12 positions match TRBD2. The length of the CDR3 is 18 residues. With 1 base clipped from V and 0 bases from J, the junction kept 6 bases outside the gene matches. Germline values: CDR1 SGHRS, CDR2 YFSETQ. Here the CDR3 reads CASSLWSSGGASTDTQYF. As DNA, the CDR3 is TGCGCCAGCAGCTTGTGGTCTAGCGGGGGGGCGAGCACAGATACGCAGTATTTT.

The chain is built from TRBV24-1 and TRBJ2-3; 7 bases are shared with TRBD1. Trimming took 4 bases from V and 1 from J; bases not matched to a gene: 7. Germline V lookup: CDR1 KGHDR, CDR2 SFDVKD. The CDR3 has 16 residues. The CDR3 loop is CATSDPTGVRTDTQYF. CDR3 coding DNA: TGTGCCACCAGTGACCCAACAGGGGTCCGCACAGATACGCAGTATTTT.

V and J are TRBV6-1 and TRBJ2-7, with D unclear. CDR1 is MNHNS and CDR2 is SASEGT in the germline V gene. The CDR3 spans 13 residues. The V gene lost 3 bases and the J gene lost 0 bases, with 6 bases spanning the gap. Here the CDR3 DNA reads TGTGCCAGCAGTGAGGTCAGCTCCTACGAGCAGTACTTC. Its translation: CASSEVSSYEQYF.

V usage is TRBV4-1 and J usage is TRBJ1-6; 7 positions match TRBD1. The length of the CDR3 is 20 residues. CDR1 is MGHRA, CDR2 YSYEKL, per germline. V gave up 1 base and J gave up 8 bases; unmatched junction bases: 20. The DNA for the CDR3 is TGCGCCAGCAGCCAAGGGAGGACCGACAGGGCCAAAAACCGTCATTCACCCCTCCACTTT. Protein product: CASSQGRTDRAKNRHSPLHF.

In this sample, this clone turned up once. The CDR3 loop reads CASSVVGGSYNEQFF. CDR3 in DNA: TGTGCCAGCAGCGTAGTAGGCGGTAGTTACAATGAGCAGTTCTTC. The genes are TRBV9 and TRBJ2-1; D not resolved. Trimming pared 0 bases from V and 4 bases from J, leaving 11 bases between. The CDR3 loop spans 15 amino acids. CDR1 is SGDLS, CDR2 YYNGEE, per germline.

V gene TRBV6-4 combines with J gene TRBJ1-5; tentative D call: TRBD1 (6 bases). The germline V gene encodes CDR1 MRHNA and CDR2 SNTAGT. Trimming stripped 7 bases from V and 11 bases from J, with 12 bases between. The CDR3 totals 11 residues. CDR3 protein: CASNDEGAQHF. CDR3 coding DNA: TGTGCCAGCAACGACGAGGGGGCCCAGCATTTT.

This chain links TRBV14 with TRBJ2-6; D ambiguous. V was clipped by 4 bases and J by 5 bases, with 9 bases between them. Germline-derived CDR1 and CDR2 are SGHDN and FVKESK. The CDR3 is made up of 14 amino acids. CDR3 sequence (DNA): TGTGCCAGCAGCCCGAGGTTTCGGGCCAACGTCCTGACTTTC. Translation gives CASSPRFRANVLTF.

This sequence joins TRBV6-6 and TRBJ1-2, with D unresolved. V lost 0 bases, J lost 6 bases, and 14 bases lay in between. The CDR3 totals 15 residues. The V gene's germline CDR1 is MNHNY and CDR2 SVGAGI (reference sequence). CDR3 in DNA: TGTGCCAGCAGTTACTCTAGAGGACCGAGGGATGGCTACACCTTC. It yields the protein CASSYSRGPRDGYTF.

The chain links TRBV28 to TRBJ1-1, with D uncertain. CDR1 and CDR2 (germline): MDHEN, SYDVKM. This CDR3 contains 16 residues. Trimming removed 4 bases from V and 1 base from J, with 16 bases in between. This CDR3 reads CASSSGTRVENTEAFF. CDR3 DNA sequence: TGTGCCAGCAGTTCAGGAACGCGGGTTGAGAACACTGAAGCTTTCTTT.

The chain is built from TRBV5-1 and TRBJ1-1; D unresolved. V lost 0 bases and J lost 7, with 10 bases in between. Germline-derived CDR1 and CDR2 are SGHRS and YFSETQ. The length of the CDR3 is 13 residues. The CDR3 DNA follows: TGCGCCAGCAGCTTGGCCGGGCTGAGTGAAGCTTTCTTT. Its translation is CASSLAGLSEAFF.

The chain carries TRBV6-5 and TRBJ2-7; 7 bases line up with TRBD2. The CDR3 is 15 residues long. Germline values: CDR1 MNHEY, CDR2 SVGAGI. The trim removed 6 bases at V and 0 bases at J, leaving 8 bases unmatched. The CDR3 coding sequence is TGTGCCAGCAGGGCTGGGGAGGGCCCCTCCTACGAGCAGTACTTC. Translation gives CASRAGEGPSYEQYF.

The gene calls are TRBV7-8 and TRBJ2-1, with D uncertain. The germline CDR1 and CDR2 sequences are SGHVS and FQNEAQ. The CDR3 has 16 residues. Between the trimmed V and J ends, which lost 6 bases and 0 bases, there was a span of 15 bases. Written as DNA, the CDR3 is TGTGCCAGCAGTATATTTGCCGCTAGCTCCTACAATGAGCAGTTCTTC. Protein product: CASSIFAASSYNEQFF.

The chain recombines TRBV7-7 with TRBJ2-6; D is ambiguous. There are 14 residues in the CDR3. Germline V gene sequence: CDR1 SSHAT, CDR2 FNYEAQ (reference sequence). Trimming pared 3 bases from V and 2 bases from J, leaving 5 bases between. The CDR3 bases are TGTGCCAGCAGCTTGACACCTGGGGCCAACGTCCTGACTTTC. This sequence encodes CASSLTPGANVLTF.

V usage is TRBV5-4 and J usage is TRBJ2-3; D may correspond to TRBD1 or TRBD2 (5 bases each). From germline, CDR1 is SGHNT and CDR2 YYREEE (reference sequence). The CDR3 sequence is 14 residues long. Trimming stripped 4 bases from V and 1 base from J, with 10 bases between. The CDR3 coding sequence is TGTGCCAGCAGCCAAGGGACGGGCACAGATACGCAGTATTTT. Its protein product is CASSQGTGTDTQYF.

The CDR3 coding sequence is TGTGCCTGGAGTGTTTCGGGGTTCCGTGGCTACACCTTC. Translation: CAWSVSGFRGYTF. V usage is TRBV30 and J usage is TRBJ1-2; D unresolved. V lost 0 bases and J lost 7, with 12 bases in between. This CDR3 has 13 residues. From germline, CDR1 is GTSNPN and CDR2 SVGIG (reference sequence).

This clone was counted a few times. This chain connects TRBV6-5 to TRBJ1-4, with TRBD1 identical over 10 bases. The CDR3 runs to 13 residues. Germline loops: CDR1 MNHEY, CDR2 SVGAGI. V lost 7 bases, J lost 7 bases, and 3 bases stayed unmatched. The CDR3: CASTRQGAEKLFF. As DNA, the CDR3 is TGTGCCAGCACCAGACAGGGGGCTGAAAAACTGTTTTTT.

This clone was seen a handful of times. V is TRBV5-4 and J is TRBJ1-2; weak D call: TRBD1 (5 bases). Germline CDR1 reads SGHNT; CDR2 reads YYREEE (reference sequence). Trimming pared 4 bases from V and 4 bases from J, leaving 23 bases between. CDR3 length equals 17 residues. The chain's CDR3 is CASSRGGTEKRGYGYTF. The DNA for the CDR3 is TGTGCCAGCAGCCGGGGAGGGACGGAAAAAAGAGGCTATGGCTACACCTTC.